These T cell receptor beta chains were read from a single sample in a study of T cells in narcolepsy. This table comes from immunoSEQ multiplex PCR, and its TCRdb copy is limited to in-frame clones, with some not included. The sample lists about 35,000 clones, approximately 86% occurring once. The sequenced sample was CD45RA- memory CD4+ T cells from PBMCs. These receptors originate from a human donor with narcolepsy. CDR3s include the opening cysteine and the closing phenylalanine or tryptophan. Fields, in order: D gene, clone size, V gene, J gene, CDR3 protein, CDR3 DNA. The D gene is left open where the match is weak. Where a row states a size, it is once, few, many or the class of an expanded clone; other rows omit it.

.,.,TRBV2,TRBJ1-1,CASSRNRDQIGTEAFF,TGTGCCAGCAGTCGAAACAGGGATCAGATTGGCACTGAAGCTTTCTTT
.,.,TRBV28,TRBJ1-3,CASSFRKLMGNTIYF,TGTGCCAGCAGTTTCCGCAAACTCATGGGAAACACCATATATTTT
TRBD1,.,TRBV11-3,TRBJ2-7,CASSPGQGGPYEQYF,TGTGCCAGCAGTCCGGGACAGGGAGGCCCCTACGAGCAGTACTTC
TRBD2,few,TRBV6-1,TRBJ2-3,CASSGPGLGGTQYF,TGTGCCAGCAGTGGACCCGGACTGGGGGGGACGCAGTATTTT
.,.,TRBV6-1,TRBJ1-5,CASSDSFNQPQHF,TGTGCCAGCAGTGACAGTTTCAATCAGCCCCAGCATTTT
TRBD1,.,TRBV13,TRBJ2-3,CASSYGTGRYTDTQYF,TGTGCCAGCAGCTACGGGACAGGGAGATACACAGATACGCAGTATTTT
TRBD2,.,TRBV4-3,TRBJ2-3,CASSHGGMADTQYF,TGCGCCAGCAGCCACGGGGGGATGGCAGATACGCAGTATTTT
.,.,TRBV13,TRBJ2-1,CASSLVHNNEQFF,TGTGCCAGCAGCTTAGTACACAACAATGAGCAGTTCTTC
TRBD2,.,TRBV18,TRBJ2-1,CASSPGLVHEQFF,TGTGCCAGCTCACCGGGACTAGTCCATGAGCAGTTCTTC
.,.,TRBV5-1,TRBJ2-7,CASTPGGRTLYEQYF,TGCGCCAGCACTCCCGGCGGTAGGACGCTCTACGAGCAGTACTTC
TRBD2,.,TRBV19,TRBJ2-7,CASSRSGGPPYEQYF,TGTGCCAGTAGTAGAAGCGGGGGACCCCCCTACGAGCAGTACTTC
.,.,TRBV6-1,TRBJ2-5,CASSGHRVQETQYF,TGTGCCAGCAGTGGTCACAGAGTCCAAGAGACCCAGTACTTC
.,.,TRBV5-1,TRBJ1-3,CASSPGDGRISGNTIYF,TGCGCCAGCAGCCCTGGCGACGGGCGGATCTCTGGAAACACCATATATTTT
TRBD1,.,TRBV30,TRBJ2-7,CAWRGQGPHEQYF,TGTGCCTGGAGGGGACAGGGGCCCCACGAGCAGTACTTC
TRBD1,.,TRBV11-3,TRBJ2-1,CASSPGGIYNEQFF,TGTGCCAGCAGCCCAGGGGGTATTTACAATGAGCAGTTCTTC
TRBD2,.,TRBV9,TRBJ2-5,CASSVSSGGAVETQYF,TGTGCCAGCAGCGTCTCTAGCGGGGGGGCCGTGGAGACCCAGTACTTC
TRBD2,.,TRBV4-2,TRBJ2-3,CASSQELAGGTSTDTQYF,TGTGCCAGCAGCCAAGAATTAGCGGGGGGTACTAGCACAGATACGCAGTATTTT
.,.,TRBV30,TRBJ1-6,CAWSRTGTNLTPLHF,TGTGCCTGGAGTCGTACCGGGACAAACCTGACACCCCTCCACTTT
.,.,TRBV21-1,TRBJ2-7,CASSKVGEAGEPTYEQYF,TGTGCCAGCAGCAAAGTAGGTGAGGCGGGAGAGCCTACCTACGAGCAGTACTTC
.,once,TRBV6-1,TRBJ2-3,CASSEGPTDTQYF,TGTGCCAGCAGTGAAGGCCCCACAGATACGCAGTATTTT
.,.,TRBV7-9,TRBJ2-7,CASSLATYEQYF,TGTGCCAGCAGCTTAGCGACCTACGAGCAGTACTTC
.,.,TRBV6-1,TRBJ1-3,CASSETRGTGNTIYF,TGTGCCAGCAGTGAAACAAGGGGTACTGGAAACACCATATATTTT
TRBD1,once,TRBV10-3,TRBJ2-1,CAIKSKDRDYNEQFF,TGTGCCATCAAGTCTAAGGACAGGGACTACAATGAGCAGTTCTTC
.,.,TRBV11-2,TRBJ2-7,CASSLVARRGEQYF,TGTGCCAGCAGCTTAGTAGCGAGAAGGGGCGAGCAGTACTTC
.,.,TRBV9,TRBJ1-6,CASSVGSGPGRGNSPLHF,TGTGCCAGCAGCGTAGGTTCGGGACCGGGACGAGGTAATTCACCCCTCCACTTT
.,.,TRBV9,TRBJ1-3,CASSVAPSGGGNTIYF,TGTGCCAGCAGCGTAGCCCCCTCGGGGGGAGGGAACACCATATATTTT
TRBD1,few,TRBV29-1,TRBJ2-1,CSVLGQGAYNEQFF,TGCAGCGTCCTGGGACAGGGGGCGTACAATGAGCAGTTCTTC
.,.,TRBV14,TRBJ1-2,CASSQQLDYGYTF,TGTGCCAGCAGCCAACAGTTGGACTATGGCTACACCTTC
TRBD2,.,TRBV27,TRBJ2-1,CASSLSIGASGNHEQFF,TGTGCCAGCAGTTTATCCATTGGGGCTAGCGGGAACCATGAGCAGTTCTTC
TRBD1,.,TRBV18,TRBJ2-1,CASSGQGAINEQFF,TGTGCCAGCTCGGGACAGGGGGCCATTAATGAGCAGTTCTTC
TRBD2,.,TRBV7-6,TRBJ2-7,CASGLAGAGEQYF,TGTGCCAGCGGTTTAGCGGGAGCGGGAGAGCAGTACTTC
.,.,TRBV7-2,TRBJ1-6,CASNGGQYNSPLHF,TGTGCCAGCAATGGAGGGCAATACAATTCACCCCTCCACTTT
.,.,TRBV11-2,TRBJ2-1,CASSLSVNPKAYNEQFF,TGTGCCAGCAGCTTAAGCGTCAACCCGAAGGCCTACAATGAGCAGTTCTTC
.,.,TRBV21-1,TRBJ1-2,CASSKGQGYTF,TGTGCCAGCAGCAAAGGACAAGGCTACACCTTC
.,.,TRBV30,TRBJ2-1,CAWRGGRGSDEQFF,TGTGCCTGGAGGGGGGGGCGGGGGAGCGATGAGCAGTTCTTC
.,.,TRBV27,TRBJ2-7,CASSFSMGQSYEQYF,TGTGCCAGCAGTTTTTCGATGGGGCAGTCCTACGAGCAGTACTTC
TRBD1,.,TRBV29-1,TRBJ1-1,CSVEKGATEAFF,TGCAGCGTTGAGAAGGGGGCGACTGAAGCTTTCTTT
.,.,TRBV18,TRBJ2-2,CASSPGGREELFF,TGTGCCAGCTCACCAGGGGGGCGCGAGGAGCTGTTTTTT
.,few,TRBV4-3,TRBJ1-1,CASSQVHTLNTEAFF,TGCGCCAGCAGCCAAGTACACACTTTGAACACTGAAGCTTTCTTT
.,.,TRBV25-1,TRBJ2-3,CASSEGARGVADTQYF,TGTGCCAGCAGTGAAGGAGCGAGAGGTGTAGCAGATACGCAGTATTTT
.,.,TRBV28,TRBJ1-2,CASRDSYGYTF,TGTGCCAGCAGGGACAGCTATGGCTACACCTTC
.,few,TRBV13,TRBJ1-1,CASSQNSGPGEAFF,TGTGCCAGCAGCCAGAACTCGGGCCCCGGTGAAGCTTTCTTT
TRBD2,.,TRBV18,TRBJ2-5,CATTTSGVETQYF,TGTGCCACAACGACTAGCGGGGTTGAGACCCAGTACTTC
TRBD1,.,TRBV30,TRBJ1-3,CACYAGTGSGNTIYF,TGTGCCTGTTACGCCGGGACAGGGTCTGGAAACACCATATATTTT
.,.,TRBV28,TRBJ2-3,CATTDSKGTDTQYF,TGTGCCACCACGGACTCCAAGGGGACAGATACGCAGTATTTT